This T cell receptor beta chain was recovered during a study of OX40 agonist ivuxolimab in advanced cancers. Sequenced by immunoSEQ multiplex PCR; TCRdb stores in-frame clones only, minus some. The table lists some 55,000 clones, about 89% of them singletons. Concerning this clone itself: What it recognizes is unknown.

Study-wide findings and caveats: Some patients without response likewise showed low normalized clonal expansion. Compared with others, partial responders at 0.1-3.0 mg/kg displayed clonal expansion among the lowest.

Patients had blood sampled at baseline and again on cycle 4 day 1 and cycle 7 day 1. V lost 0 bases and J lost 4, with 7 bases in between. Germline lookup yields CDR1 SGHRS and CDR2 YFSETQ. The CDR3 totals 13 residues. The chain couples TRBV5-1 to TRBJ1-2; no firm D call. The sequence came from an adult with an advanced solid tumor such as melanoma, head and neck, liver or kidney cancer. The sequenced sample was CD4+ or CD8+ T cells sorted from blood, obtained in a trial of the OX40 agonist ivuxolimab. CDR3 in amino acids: CASSLAVGYGYTF. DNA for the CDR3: TGCGCCAGCAGCTTGGCAGTAGGCTATGGCTACACCTTC.